This T cell receptor (beta chain) came from a study of early T cells in non-severe SARS-CoV-2 infection. Study at large: Unpaired chains resulted from sequencing bulk RNA of unsorted whole blood.

This clonotype was picked up many times. Its antigen is unknown. Individual cDNA molecules were tagged with unique molecular identifiers, the study reported. MiXCR, run by TCRdb on the 5' RACE reads, gives a single entry per CDR3 protein. The sample consists of roughly 29,000 distinct CDR3 sequences, 5.5% to 7.5% of them appearing once. Germline V gene lookup returns CDR1 SGHTA and CDR2 FQGTGA. V shed 5 bases and J shed 3 bases, with 8 bases lying between them. The CDR3 extends over 13 amino acids. Study conclusions and caveats: Matching results from VDJdb favored anti-spike CD8 responses, leaving private and CD4 specificities undetected.

This sequence originates from an adult who was a healthcare worker with PCR-confirmed SARS-CoV-2 infection or an uninfected control (not recorded which). Source: whole blood, taken at baseline. The chain links TRBV7-3 to TRBJ1-3; TRBD1 might be the D (5 bases). This CDR3 is CASSPDSGNTIYF. The CDR3 nucleotides are TGTGCCAGCAGCCCTGACAGTGGAAACACCATATATTTT.